Presented here are 14 T cell receptor beta chains from one specimen sequenced in a study of cytomegalovirus exposure and HLA in healthy donors. The method was immunoSEQ multiplex PCR; TCRdb's version includes in-frame clones alone and lacks a portion of them. Among roughly 260,000 clones listed, about 83% were seen once. Sample: PBMCs. All receptors come from a man younger than 30 in good health and CMV-seronegative.

The chain is built from TRBV28 and TRBJ1-1; maybe TRBD1 (5 bases). The CDR3 extends over 16 amino acids. The V gene lost 8 bases and the J gene lost 8 bases, with 27 bases spanning the gap. Germline assignment: CDR1 MDHEN and CDR2 SYDVKM. DNA for the CDR3: TGTGCCAGCTTCCAAGCGGGCGGACACGAGGTTGGGGAAGCTTTCTTT. As protein: CASFQAGGHEVGEAFF.

Regarding this clone: This specimen includes other DNA sequences encoding the same CDR3. The chain links TRBV28 to TRBJ1-2; 7 bases map to TRBD1. The CDR3 runs to 12 residues. The trim removed 4 bases at V and 8 bases at J, leaving 4 bases unmatched. From germline, CDR1 is MDHEN and CDR2 SYDVKM. The CDR3, as DNA: TGTGCCAGCAGTTGGAGGGGGCACGGCTACACCTTC. It translates to CASSWRGHGYTF.

Notes on this clone: A clone one base away is much larger, so this may be a read error. The genes are TRBV7-2 and TRBJ1-2; possibly TRBD1 for D (5 bases). The CDR3 is made up of 14 amino acids. Germline CDR1 SGHTA, CDR2 FQGNSA. Trimming removed 5 bases from V and 6 bases from J, with 16 bases in between. DNA for the CDR3: TGTGCCAGCAGCGGGGCGGGGGGGTTTCATGGCTACACCTTC. Translation: CASSGAGGFHGYTF.

The chain couples TRBV2 to TRBJ2-7, with D possibly matching TRBD1 (6 bases). This CDR3 spans 14 amino acids. Germline CDR1 SNHLY, CDR2 FYNNEI. The V end was cut by 7 bases, the J end by 7 bases, with 20 bases between. CDR3 sequence (DNA): TGTGCCAGCATCAAGGACAGAGACAGAGGGGAGCAGTACTTC. It codes for CASIKDRDRGEQYF.

The V call is TRBV18, the J call TRBJ1-2; TRBD1 matches 9 bases. CDR1 and CDR2 (germline): KGHSH, LQKENI. This CDR3 spans 15 amino acids. The J segment lost 7 bases and the V segment lost 8 bases, leaving 14 bases of the junction unmatched. DNA of the CDR3: TGTGCCAGCGTCACCACCCGACAGGGGGATATTGGCTACACCTTC. It specifies CASVTTRQGDIGYTF.

This clone has a handful of counts. This chain connects TRBV19 to TRBJ1-1; D is perhaps TRBD1 (5 bases). V dropped 3 bases and J dropped 5 bases, with 13 bases sitting between them. The CDR3 extends over 14 amino acids. Germline V gives CDR1 LNHDA, CDR2 SQIVND (reference sequence). The CDR3 region is CASSIYGGDTEAFF. In DNA, the CDR3 is TGTGCCAGTAGTATTTACGGGGGGGATACTGAAGCTTTCTTT.

This chain joins TRBV19 and TRBJ1-5; TRBD1 is a possible D gene (5 bases). Germline CDR1 and CDR2: LNHDA and SQIVND (reference sequence). V lost 7 bases and J lost 8, with 12 bases in between. The CDR3 runs to 12 residues. This CDR3 reads CASMEGREPQHF. For the CDR3, the DNA is TGTGCCAGTATGGAGGGGCGGGAGCCCCAGCATTTT. The complete variable domain, with remaining parts taken from reference TRBV19 and TRBJ1-5, reads DGGITQSPKYLFRKEGQNVTLSCEQNLNHDAMYWYRQDPGQGLRLIYYSQIVNDFQKGDIAEGYSVSREKKESFPLTVTSAQKNPTAFYLCASMEGREPQHFGDGTRLSIL.

J is TRBJ2-3 and V is TRBV30; TRBD1 matches at 9 bases. Germline V lookup: CDR1 GTSNPN, CDR2 SVGIG (reference sequence). CDR3 length: 14 residues. Trimming took 7 bases from V and 1 from J; bases not matched to a gene: 6. The chain's CDR3 is CASLGDRGTDTQYF. The CDR3 DNA follows: TGTGCCTCCCTGGGGGACAGGGGCACAGATACGCAGTATTTT.

The CDR3 DNA follows: TGCGCCAGCAGCCAAGAATTGTGGACTAGCGGGAGGGCGCAGTATTTT. Its translation is CASSQELWTSGRAQYF. V is TRBV4-3 and J is TRBJ2-3, with 15 bases that match TRBD2. CDR3 length: 16 amino acids. Germline V CDR1 and CDR2: LGHNA, YSLEER. With 0 bases clipped from V and 10 bases from J, the junction kept 5 bases outside the gene matches.

V gene TRBV19 combines with J gene TRBJ2-7, with 7 bases identical to TRBD2. The length of the CDR3 is 15 residues. Germline CDR1 is LNHDA and CDR2 is SQIVND (reference sequence). V gave up 4 bases and J gave up 5 bases; unmatched junction bases: 11. DNA of the CDR3: TGTGCCAGTAGTAAGCTAGCGGTCTCAGGCCACGAGCAGTACTTC. Amino acid sequence: CASSKLAVSGHEQYF.

This chain joins TRBV7-9 and TRBJ1-2, with a possible D match to TRBD1 (5 bases). Trimming removed 1 base at V and 6 bases at J, with 9 bases between. The CDR3 is made up of 13 amino acids. From germline, CDR1 is SEHNR and CDR2 FQNEAQ (reference sequence). DNA for the CDR3: TGTGCCAGCAGCTTAGAGGGGCACGATGGCTACACCTTC. This sequence encodes CASSLEGHDGYTF.

This clone was observed a few times. This rearrangement joins TRBV19 to TRBJ2-5; D is ambiguous. Trimming took off 0 bases at V and 6 bases at J, with 8 bases between the two ends. The germline V gene encodes CDR1 LNHDA and CDR2 SQIVND (reference sequence). CDR3 length: 13 residues. The CDR3 region is CASSIDGIQTQYF. In DNA, the CDR3 is TGTGCCAGTAGTATAGATGGCATCCAGACCCAGTACTTC. The entire variable domain, with the rest obtained from reference TRBV19 and TRBJ2-5, is as follows: DGGITQSPKYLFRKEGQNVTLSCEQNLNHDAMYWYRQDPGQGLRLIYYSQIVNDFQKGDIAEGYSVSREKKESFPLTVTSAQKNPTAFYLCASSIDGIQTQYFGPGTRLLVL.

The J gene is TRBJ2-7, the V gene TRBV6-1; 7 nucleotides agree with TRBD2. From germline, CDR1 is MNHNS and CDR2 SASEGT. With V trimmed by 4 bases and J by 1 base, 4 bases remained unmatched. The CDR3 is 14 amino acids. This CDR3 reads CASSAPSGSYEQYF. In DNA form, the CDR3 reads TGTGCCAGCAGTGCACCTAGCGGTTCCTACGAGCAGTACTTC.

This rearrangement joins TRBV19 to TRBJ2-1, with 8 bases lining up with TRBD1. The CDR3 has 16 residues. Germline values: CDR1 LNHDA, CDR2 SQIVND (reference sequence). Trimming took 6 bases from V and 5 from J; bases not matched to a gene: 12. The CDR3 nucleotides are TGTGCCAGTAGCTCCCCCGTGGGACAGGCGAACAATGAGCAGTTCTTC. Translation: CASSSPVGQANNEQFF.